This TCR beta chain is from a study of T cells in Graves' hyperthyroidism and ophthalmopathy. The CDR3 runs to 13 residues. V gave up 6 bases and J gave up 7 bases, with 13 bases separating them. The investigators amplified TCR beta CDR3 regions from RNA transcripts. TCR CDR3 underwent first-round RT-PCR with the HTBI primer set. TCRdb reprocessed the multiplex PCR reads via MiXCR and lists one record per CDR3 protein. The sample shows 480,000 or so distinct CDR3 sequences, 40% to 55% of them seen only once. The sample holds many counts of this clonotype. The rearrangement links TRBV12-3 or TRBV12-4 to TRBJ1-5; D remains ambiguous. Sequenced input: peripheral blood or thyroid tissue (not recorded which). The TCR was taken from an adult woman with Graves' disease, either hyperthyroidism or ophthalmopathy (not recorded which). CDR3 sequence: CASSYTTNQPQHF. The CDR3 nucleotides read TGTGCCAGCAGCTACACAACGAACCAGCCCCAGCATTTT.